A selection of T cell receptor beta chains follows, all from one sample in a study of blood T cell repertoires in COVID-19. Produced via immunoSEQ multiplex PCR; TCRdb's table is partial and in-frame only. The data contain about 140,000 clones, over 75% of them singletons. The sample was peripheral blood. The origin of the receptors is a woman in her fifties or sixties with acute or convalescent COVID-19. The CDR3 runs from the conserved cysteine through the conserved F or W. Fields, in order: clone size, D gene, V gene, J gene, CDR3 protein, CDR3 DNA. D genes are given only for firm matches. Clone size is shown for a subset of rows, as once, few, many or a class of expanded clone.

clone size: .; D gene: .; V gene: TRBV12-3/TRBV12-4; J gene: TRBJ1-4; CDR3 protein: CASRHPLQRGLFF; CDR3 DNA: TGTGCCAGCAGACACCCTTTGCAAAGGGGACTGTTTTTT
clone size: .; D gene: TRBD1; V gene: TRBV4-1; J gene: TRBJ2-7; CDR3 protein: CASGRDRNYEQYF; CDR3 DNA: TGCGCCAGCGGGCGGGACAGGAATTACGAGCAGTACTTC
clone size: .; D gene: .; V gene: TRBV10-3; J gene: TRBJ2-1; CDR3 protein: CAISDLTVSYNEQFF; CDR3 DNA: TGTGCCATCAGTGACCTGACAGTCTCCTACAATGAGCAGTTCTTC
clone size: .; D gene: TRBD2; V gene: TRBV10-3; J gene: TRBJ2-7; CDR3 protein: CAITEGLAGLYEQYF; CDR3 DNA: TGTGCCATCACCGAGGGACTAGCGGGCCTCTACGAGCAGTACTTC
clone size: once; D gene: .; V gene: TRBV6-5; J gene: TRBJ2-7; CDR3 protein: CASRPPPPGAYEQYF; CDR3 DNA: TGTGCCAGCAGGCCACCGCCTCCGGGGGCCTACGAGCAGTACTTC
clone size: .; D gene: .; V gene: TRBV14; J gene: TRBJ1-1; CDR3 protein: CASGSANTEAFF; CDR3 DNA: TGTGCCAGCGGTAGCGCGAACACTGAAGCTTTCTTT
clone size: .; D gene: TRBD1; V gene: TRBV11-2; J gene: TRBJ1-1; CDR3 protein: CASSLEDRGTEAFF; CDR3 DNA: TGTGCCAGCAGCTTAGAGGACAGGGGCACTGAAGCTTTCTTT
clone size: .; D gene: TRBD1; V gene: TRBV7-2; J gene: TRBJ1-1; CDR3 protein: CASSLGTGGAGDTEAFF; CDR3 DNA: TGTGCCAGCAGCTTAGGGACAGGGGGCGCGGGGGACACTGAAGCTTTCTTT
clone size: .; D gene: TRBD1; V gene: TRBV19; J gene: TRBJ1-2; CDR3 protein: CASSDREDYGYTF; CDR3 DNA: TGTGCCAGTAGTGACAGGGAGGACTATGGCTACACCTTC
clone size: .; D gene: TRBD1; V gene: TRBV7-9; J gene: TRBJ1-1; CDR3 protein: CASSLVNRGGTEAFF; CDR3 DNA: TGTGCCAGCAGCTTAGTCAACAGGGGTGGCACTGAAGCTTTCTTT
clone size: .; D gene: TRBD1; V gene: TRBV11-3; J gene: TRBJ2-7; CDR3 protein: CASSSGTGSYEQYF; CDR3 DNA: TGTGCCAGCAGCTCTGGGACAGGATCCTACGAGCAGTACTTC
clone size: .; D gene: .; V gene: TRBV15; J gene: TRBJ1-2; CDR3 protein: CATSRETGGGYGYTF; CDR3 DNA: TGTGCCACCAGCAGGGAGACAGGTGGAGGCTATGGCTACACCTTC
clone size: .; D gene: TRBD2; V gene: TRBV11-2; J gene: TRBJ2-2; CDR3 protein: CASSFRTSGTGELFF; CDR3 DNA: TGTGCCAGCAGCTTTAGGACTAGTGGGACCGGGGAGCTGTTTTTT
clone size: .; D gene: .; V gene: TRBV2; J gene: TRBJ1-3; CDR3 protein: CASSGQVGSGNTIYF; CDR3 DNA: TGTGCCAGCAGTGGACAGGTGGGCTCTGGAAACACCATATATTTT
clone size: .; D gene: .; V gene: TRBV7-2; J gene: TRBJ1-5; CDR3 protein: CASSLGGQGPAPDQPQHF; CDR3 DNA: TGTGCCAGCAGCTTAGGGGGCCAGGGGCCCGCTCCAGATCAGCCCCAGCATTTT
clone size: once; D gene: TRBD1; V gene: TRBV19; J gene: TRBJ1-2; CDR3 protein: CASTRPGQNYGYTF; CDR3 DNA: TGTGCCAGTACTCGCCCGGGACAGAACTATGGCTACACCTTC